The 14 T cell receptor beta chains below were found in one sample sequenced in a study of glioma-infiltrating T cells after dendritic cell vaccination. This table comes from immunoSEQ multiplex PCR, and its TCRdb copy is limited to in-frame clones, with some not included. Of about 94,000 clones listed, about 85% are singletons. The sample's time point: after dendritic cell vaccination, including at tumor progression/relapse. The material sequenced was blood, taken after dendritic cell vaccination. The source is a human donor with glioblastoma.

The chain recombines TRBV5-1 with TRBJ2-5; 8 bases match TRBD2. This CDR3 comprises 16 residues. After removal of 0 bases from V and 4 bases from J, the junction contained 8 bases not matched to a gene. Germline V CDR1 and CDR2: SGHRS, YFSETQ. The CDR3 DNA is TGCGCCAGCAGCTTGGGGGTTAGCGGGAATGGAGAGACCCAGTACTTC. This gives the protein CASSLGVSGNGETQYF.

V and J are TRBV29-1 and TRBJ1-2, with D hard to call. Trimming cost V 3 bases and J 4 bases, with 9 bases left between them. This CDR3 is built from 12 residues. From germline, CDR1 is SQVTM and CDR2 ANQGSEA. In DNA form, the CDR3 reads TGCAGCGTTGACCGGAGAATCTATGGCTACACCTTC. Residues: CSVDRRIYGYTF. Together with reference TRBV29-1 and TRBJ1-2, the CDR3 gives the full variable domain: SAVISQKPSRDICQRGTSLTIQCQVDSQVTMMFWYRQQPGQSLTLIATANQGSEATYESGFVIDKFPISRPNLTFSTLTVSNMSPEDSSIYLCSVDRRIYGYTFGSGTRLTVV.

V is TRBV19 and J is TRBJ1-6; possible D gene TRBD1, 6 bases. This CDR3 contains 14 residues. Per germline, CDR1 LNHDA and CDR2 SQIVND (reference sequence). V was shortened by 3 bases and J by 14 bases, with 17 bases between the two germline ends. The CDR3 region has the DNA TGTGCCAGTAGTATTACTACAGGGAGGGGCACCCTCCACTTT. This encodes CASSITTGRGTLHF.

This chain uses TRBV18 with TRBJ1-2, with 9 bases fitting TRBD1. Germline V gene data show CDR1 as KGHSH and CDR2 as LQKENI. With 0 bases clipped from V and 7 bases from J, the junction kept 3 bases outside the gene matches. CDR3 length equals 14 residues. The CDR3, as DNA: TGTGCCAGCTCACCACCAGAGGACAGGGGTGGCTACACCTTC. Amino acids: CASSPPEDRGGYTF. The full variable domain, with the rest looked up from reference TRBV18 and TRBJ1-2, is NAGVMQNPRHLVRRRGQEARLRCSPMKGHSHVYWYRQLPEEGLKFMVYLQKENIIDESGMPKERFSAEFPKEGPSILRIQQVVRGDSAAYFCASSPPEDRGGYTFGSGTRLTVV.

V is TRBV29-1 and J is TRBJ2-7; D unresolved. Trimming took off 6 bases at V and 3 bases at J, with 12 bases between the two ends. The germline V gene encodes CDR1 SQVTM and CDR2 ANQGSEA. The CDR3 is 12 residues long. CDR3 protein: CSVAIPGYEQYF. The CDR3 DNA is TGCAGCGTAGCTATTCCAGGCTACGAGCAGTACTTC.

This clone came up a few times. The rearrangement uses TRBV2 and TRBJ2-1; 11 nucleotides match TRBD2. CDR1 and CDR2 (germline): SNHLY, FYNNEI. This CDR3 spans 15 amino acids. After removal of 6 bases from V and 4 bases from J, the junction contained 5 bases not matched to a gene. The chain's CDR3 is CASRRLAGSYNEQFF. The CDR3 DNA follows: TGTGCCAGCAGGAGACTAGCGGGATCATACAATGAGCAGTTCTTC.

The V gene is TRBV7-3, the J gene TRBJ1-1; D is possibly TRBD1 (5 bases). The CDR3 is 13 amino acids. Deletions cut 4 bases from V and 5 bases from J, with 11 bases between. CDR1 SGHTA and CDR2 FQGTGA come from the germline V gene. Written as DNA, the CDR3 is TGTGCCAGCAGCTCAGGGATTGGTACTGAAGCTTTCTTT. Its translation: CASSSGIGTEAFF.

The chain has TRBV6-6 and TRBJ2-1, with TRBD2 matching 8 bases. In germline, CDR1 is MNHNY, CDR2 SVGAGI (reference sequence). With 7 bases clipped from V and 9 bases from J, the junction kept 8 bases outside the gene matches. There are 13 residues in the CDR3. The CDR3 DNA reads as TGTGCCAGCACGACCTCACTAGCGGTTGAGCAGTTCTTC. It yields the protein CASTTSLAVEQFF.

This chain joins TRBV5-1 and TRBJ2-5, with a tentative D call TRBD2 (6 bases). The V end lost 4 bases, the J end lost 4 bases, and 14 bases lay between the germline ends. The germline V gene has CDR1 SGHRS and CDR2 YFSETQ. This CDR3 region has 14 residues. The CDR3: CASSPFPGVETQYF. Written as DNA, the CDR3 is TGCGCCAGCAGCCCGTTCCCGGGGGTAGAGACCCAGTACTTC.

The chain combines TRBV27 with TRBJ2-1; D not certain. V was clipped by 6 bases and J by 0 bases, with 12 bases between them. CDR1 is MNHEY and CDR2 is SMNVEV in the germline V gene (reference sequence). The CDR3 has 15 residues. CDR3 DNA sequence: TGTGCCAGCAGCCCCTACCGGAGCTCCTACAATGAGCAGTTCTTC. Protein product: CASSPYRSSYNEQFF.

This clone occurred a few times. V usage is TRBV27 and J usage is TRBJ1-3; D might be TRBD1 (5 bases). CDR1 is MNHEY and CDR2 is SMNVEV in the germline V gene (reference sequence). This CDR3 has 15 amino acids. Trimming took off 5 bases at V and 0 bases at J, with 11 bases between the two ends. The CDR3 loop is CASSLTANSGNTIYF. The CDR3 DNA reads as TGTGCCAGCAGTCTGACAGCTAACTCTGGAAACACCATATATTTT.

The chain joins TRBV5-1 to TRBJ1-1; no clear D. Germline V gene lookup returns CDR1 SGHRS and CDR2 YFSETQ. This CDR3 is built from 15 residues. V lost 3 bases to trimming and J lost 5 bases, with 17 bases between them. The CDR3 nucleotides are TGCGCCAGCAGCTGGACCCGGGAGGGCGCGACTGAAGCTTTCTTT. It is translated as CASSWTREGATEAFF.

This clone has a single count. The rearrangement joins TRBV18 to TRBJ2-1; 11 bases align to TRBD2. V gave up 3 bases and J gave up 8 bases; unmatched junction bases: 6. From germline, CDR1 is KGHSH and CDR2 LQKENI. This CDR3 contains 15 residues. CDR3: CASSPTSGISDEQFF. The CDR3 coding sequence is TGTGCCAGCTCACCGACTAGCGGGATTTCGGATGAGCAGTTCTTC.

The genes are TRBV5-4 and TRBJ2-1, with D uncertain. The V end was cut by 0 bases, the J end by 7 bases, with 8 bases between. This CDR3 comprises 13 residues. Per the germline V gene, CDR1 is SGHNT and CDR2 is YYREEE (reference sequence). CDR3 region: CASSLVPTNEQFF. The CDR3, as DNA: TGTGCCAGCAGCTTGGTACCTACTAATGAGCAGTTCTTC.